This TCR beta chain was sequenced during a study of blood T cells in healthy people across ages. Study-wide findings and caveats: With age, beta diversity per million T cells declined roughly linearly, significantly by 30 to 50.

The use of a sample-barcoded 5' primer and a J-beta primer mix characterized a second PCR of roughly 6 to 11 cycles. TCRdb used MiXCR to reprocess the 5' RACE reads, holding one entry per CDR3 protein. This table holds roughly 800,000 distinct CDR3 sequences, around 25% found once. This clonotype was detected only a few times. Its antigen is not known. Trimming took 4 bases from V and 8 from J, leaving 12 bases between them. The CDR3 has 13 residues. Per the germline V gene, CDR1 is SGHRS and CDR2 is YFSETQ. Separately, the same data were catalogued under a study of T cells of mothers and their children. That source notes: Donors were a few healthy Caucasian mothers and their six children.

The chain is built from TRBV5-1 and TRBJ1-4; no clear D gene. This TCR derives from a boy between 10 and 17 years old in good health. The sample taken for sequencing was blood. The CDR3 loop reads CASSDDLGEKLFF. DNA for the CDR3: TGCGCCAGCAGCGACGATCTGGGGGAAAAACTGTTTTTT.